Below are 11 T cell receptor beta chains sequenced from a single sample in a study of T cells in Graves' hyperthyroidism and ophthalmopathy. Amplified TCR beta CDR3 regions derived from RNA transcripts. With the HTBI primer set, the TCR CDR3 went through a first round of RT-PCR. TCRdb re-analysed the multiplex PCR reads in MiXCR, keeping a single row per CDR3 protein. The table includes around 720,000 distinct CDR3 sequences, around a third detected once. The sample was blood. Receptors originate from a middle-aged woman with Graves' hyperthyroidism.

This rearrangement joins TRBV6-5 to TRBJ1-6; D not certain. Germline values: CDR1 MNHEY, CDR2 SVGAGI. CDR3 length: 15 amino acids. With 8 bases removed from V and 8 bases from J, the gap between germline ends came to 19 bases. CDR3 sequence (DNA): TGTGCCAGCGGCGGCGACGGGATCGGCGATTCACCCCTCCACTTT. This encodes CASGGDGIGDSPLHF.

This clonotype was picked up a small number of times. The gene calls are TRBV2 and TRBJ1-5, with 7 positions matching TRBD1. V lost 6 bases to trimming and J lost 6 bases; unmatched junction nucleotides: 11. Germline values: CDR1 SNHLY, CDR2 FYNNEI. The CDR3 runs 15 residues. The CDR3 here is CASRGGPVGIQPQHF. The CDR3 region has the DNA TGTGCCAGCAGAGGGGGCCCGGTGGGGATTCAGCCCCAGCATTTT. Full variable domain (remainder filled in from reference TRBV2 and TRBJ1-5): EPEVTQTPSHQVTQMGQEVILRCVPISNHLYFYWYRQILGQKVEFLVSFYNNEISEKSEIFDDQFSVERPDGSNFTLKIRSTKLEDSAMYFCASRGGPVGIQPQHFGDGTRLSIL.

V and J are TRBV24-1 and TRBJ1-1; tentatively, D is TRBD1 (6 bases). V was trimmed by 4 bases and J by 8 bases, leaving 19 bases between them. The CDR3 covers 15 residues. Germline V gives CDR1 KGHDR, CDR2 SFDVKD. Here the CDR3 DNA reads TGTGCCACCAGTGAGACAGGACGGGGGCCGTCGGAAGCTTTCTTT. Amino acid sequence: CATSETGRGPSEAFF.

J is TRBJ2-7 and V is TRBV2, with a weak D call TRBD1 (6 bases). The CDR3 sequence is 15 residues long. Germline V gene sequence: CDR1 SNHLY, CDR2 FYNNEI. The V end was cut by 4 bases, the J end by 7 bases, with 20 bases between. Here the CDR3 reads CASSGGQERAEEQYF. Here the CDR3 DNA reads TGTGCCAGCAGTGGGGGACAAGAACGGGCAGAAGAGCAGTACTTC.

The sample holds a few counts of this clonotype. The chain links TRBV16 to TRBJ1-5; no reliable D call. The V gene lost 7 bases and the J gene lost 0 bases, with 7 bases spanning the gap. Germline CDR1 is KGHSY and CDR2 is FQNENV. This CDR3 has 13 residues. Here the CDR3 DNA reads TGTGCCAGCATCGGGGTTAGCAATCAGCCCCAGCATTTT. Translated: CASIGVSNQPQHF.

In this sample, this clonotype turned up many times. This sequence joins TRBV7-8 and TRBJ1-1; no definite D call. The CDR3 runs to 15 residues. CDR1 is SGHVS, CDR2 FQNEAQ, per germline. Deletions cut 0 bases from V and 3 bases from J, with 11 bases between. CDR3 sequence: CASSLAAPVDTEAFF. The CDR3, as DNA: TGTGCCAGCAGCTTAGCGGCACCAGTAGACACTGAAGCTTTCTTT. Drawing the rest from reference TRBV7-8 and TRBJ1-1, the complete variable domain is GAGVSQSPRYKVAKRGQDVALRCDPISGHVSLFWYQQALGQGPEFLTYFQNEAQLDKSGLPSDRFFAERPEGSVSTLKIQRTQQEDSAVYLCASSLAAPVDTEAFFGQGTRLTVV.

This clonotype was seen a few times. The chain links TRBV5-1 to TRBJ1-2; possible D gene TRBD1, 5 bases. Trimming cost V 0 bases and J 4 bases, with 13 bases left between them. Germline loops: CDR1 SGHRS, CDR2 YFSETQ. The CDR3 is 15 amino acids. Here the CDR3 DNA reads TGCGCCAGCAGCTTGGGGGGGGTCGAGAGCTATGGCTACACCTTC. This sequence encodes CASSLGGVESYGYTF.

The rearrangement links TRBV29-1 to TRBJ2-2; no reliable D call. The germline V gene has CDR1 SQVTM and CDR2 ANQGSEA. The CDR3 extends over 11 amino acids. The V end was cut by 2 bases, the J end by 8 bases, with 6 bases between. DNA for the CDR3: TGCAGCGTTGAATATGGAGGGGAGCTGTTTTTT. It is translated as CSVEYGGELFF.

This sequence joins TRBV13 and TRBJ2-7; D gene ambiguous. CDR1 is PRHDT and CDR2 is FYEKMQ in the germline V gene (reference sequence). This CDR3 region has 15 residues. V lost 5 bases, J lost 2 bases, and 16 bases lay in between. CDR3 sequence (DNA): TGTGCCAGCAGCCCGACAAACTCGATGGCCTACGAGCAGTACTTC. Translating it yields CASSPTNSMAYEQYF. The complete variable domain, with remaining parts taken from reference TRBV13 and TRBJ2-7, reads AAGVIQSPRHLIKEKRETATLKCYPIPRHDTVYWYQQGPGQDPQFLISFYEKMQSDKGSIPDRFSAQQFSDYHSELNMSSLELGDSALYFCASSPTNSMAYEQYFGPGTRLTVT.

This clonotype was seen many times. For the CDR3, the DNA is TGTGCCACCAGCAGACAGGACCCGAACACTGAAGCTTTCTTT. Protein product: CATSRQDPNTEAFF. V and J are TRBV15 and TRBJ1-1; D is uncertain. V lost 2 bases, J lost 1 base, and 8 bases lay in between. Per germline, CDR1 LNHNV and CDR2 YYDKDF (reference sequence). This CDR3 comprises 14 residues.

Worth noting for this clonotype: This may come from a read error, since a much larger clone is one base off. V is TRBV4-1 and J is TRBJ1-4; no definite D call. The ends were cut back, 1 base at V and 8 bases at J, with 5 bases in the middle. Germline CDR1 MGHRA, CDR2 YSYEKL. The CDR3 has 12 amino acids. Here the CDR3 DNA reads TGCGCCAGCAGCCAAGGATTGGAAAAACTGTTTTTT. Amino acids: CASSQGLEKLFF.